This TCR beta chain originates from a study of CD8 T cells in Susac syndrome (dated by TCRdb to between 2017 and 2020). Some background on the complete study: The study used repertoire sequencing to test whether antigen drove CD8+ T cell activation and differentiation in Susac syndrome. General study outcomes and caveats: The number of individuals in the TCR sequencing and HLA analysis was recognized as being relatively small.

RNA was extracted using the RNeasy kit, and roughly 0.45 to 1 ug of the RNA was reverse transcribed with random hexamers. The immunoSEQ multiplex PCR assay, which covers 54 Vbeta and 13 Jbeta segments, was used to amplify TCR beta CDR3 regions. To correct PCR amplification bias, a synthetic template baseline was used for both primer optimization and computational correction. In the paper's pipeline: Reads were assigned to V, D and J genes according to IMGT and analyzed in immunoSEQ Analyzer, with only productive sequences retained. To calculate clonality, Shannon entropy was normalized by log2 of the number of productive unique sequences and then subtracted from one. For each patient and control, public and private clones were evaluated within the 100 most prevalent clones. Clones were defined as Susac-specific when absent from the healthy and MS cohorts, from fewer than 1,200 published viral clones and from other ImmuneACCESS disease sequences. TCRdb reprocessing: public reads trimmed at Q25 with fastp, clones called with MiXCR, in-frame beta chains kept. CDR3 protein duplicates are merged, each entry listing the most common genes and DNA. TCRdb's processing, not the authors', yielded these V and J calls. Across this sample there are 150,000 to 250,000 distinct CDR3 sequences, with 90% to 95% seen only once. The leading ten clones occupy approximately 0.097% of the sample.

Peripheral blood CD8+ and CD4+ T cells from healthy donors, Susac syndrome patients and multiple sclerosis patients were profiled by high-throughput TCR beta sequencing. The multiple sclerosis controls were treatment-naive patients whose relapsing-remitting disease, either stable or active, fulfilled the revised McDonald criteria. CD8+ TEMRA cells were enriched by FACS, while bulk CD8+ and CD4+ T cells were purified by magnetic negative isolation. Blood was collected in EDTA tubes and processed within 24 hours, with PBMCs isolated through density gradient centrifugation. PBMCs intended for TCR sequencing were frozen in liquid nitrogen and were later thawed in a 37 degrees C water bath. Purity of sorted or isolated CD4+, CD8+ and CD8+ TEMRA cells was at least 90%. Sequences LNHDA (CDR1) and SQIVND (CDR2) are obtained from the germline V gene (reference sequence). Measured from the cysteine to the phenylalanine, the CDR3 is 13 residues long. Left in the record is the CDR3 DNA by itself, 39 bases read in frame from the first base. V is shortened by 1 base, J by 4 bases, and the region joining them spans 5 bases.

With regard to this clonotype: Its antigen target is currently unknown. No per-base quality is available; no much larger clone lies one base away.

The origin of this receptor is a human donor with multiple sclerosis. Source material: CD4+ T cells from PBMCs. The sequence is built from TRBV19 and TRBJ2-1; TRBD1 is perhaps the D gene, given 5 matching bases. The bases are TGTGCCAGTAGTATAGGACAGTACAATGAGCAGTTCTTC. It codes for CASSIGQYNEQFF.